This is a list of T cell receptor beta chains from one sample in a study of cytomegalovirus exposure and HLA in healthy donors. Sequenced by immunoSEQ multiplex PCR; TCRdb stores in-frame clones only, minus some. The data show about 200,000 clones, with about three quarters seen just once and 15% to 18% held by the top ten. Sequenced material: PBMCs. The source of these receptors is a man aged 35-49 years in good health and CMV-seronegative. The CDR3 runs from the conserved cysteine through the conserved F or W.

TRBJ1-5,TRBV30,CAWSVRGGQQPQHF
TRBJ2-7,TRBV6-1,CASSGKTSGGTYEQYF
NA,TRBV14,CASSPRTGGEQYF
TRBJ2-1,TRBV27,CASSKRPSSYNEQFF
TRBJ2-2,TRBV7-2,CASSNLAGVNTGELFF
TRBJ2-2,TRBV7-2,CASSLAGATGELFF
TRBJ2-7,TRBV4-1,CASSQDSGLGYEQYF
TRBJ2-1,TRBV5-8,CASSSQGATYNEQFF
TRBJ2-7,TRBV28,CASSPPGTGAYEQYF
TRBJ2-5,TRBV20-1,CSAPRVETQYF
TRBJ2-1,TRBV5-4,CASSLPSANNEQFF
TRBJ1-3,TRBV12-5,CASGLPSEGNTIYF
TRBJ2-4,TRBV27,CASSFPTRQGRAKNIQYF
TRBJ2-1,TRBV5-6,CASSLGLAVYNEQFF
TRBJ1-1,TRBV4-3,CASSLYHGGTTNTEAFF
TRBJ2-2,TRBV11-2,CASSLLLASRAGELFF
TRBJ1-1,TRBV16,CASSQYEGARTEAFF